The entry that follows covers one T cell receptor (beta chain) sequence. The library labeled individual cDNA molecules by adding unique molecular identifiers to them. One entry per CDR3 protein, called by TCRdb with MiXCR from the RACE reads. Among some 74,000 distinct CDR3 sequences listed, 10% to 15% were seen once. The data originate from a study of human T cells and chemical hapten exposure. Study as a whole: Investigators sensitized roughly 2 cm by roughly 2 cm of upper inner arm skin with 2% DPC. Patch tests put 0.01% DPC on the upper back, and the results were checked at 6 days.

The time point is: patch test 3, about 24 weeks after DPC sensitization. Indicated treatment: therapeutic diphenylcyclopropenone sensitization with weekly scalp DPC. Specimen: whole blood, collected in connection with sensitization to the hapten diphenylcyclopropenone (DPC). This clonotype was obtained from a woman between 45 and 65 years old with alopecia areata. Some clones in this sample may be carry-over from other donors' samples.

The CDR3 DNA reads as TGCAGCATTAGCGGAGCGTACCCCTACGAGCAGTACTTC. It codes for CSISGAYPYEQYF. The chain employs TRBV29-1 and TRBJ2-7, with D possibly TRBD2 on 6 matching bases. The germline V gene encodes CDR1 SQVTM and CDR2 ANQGSEA. The CDR3 contains 13 residues. Trimming took 8 bases from V and 2 from J, leaving 16 bases between them.